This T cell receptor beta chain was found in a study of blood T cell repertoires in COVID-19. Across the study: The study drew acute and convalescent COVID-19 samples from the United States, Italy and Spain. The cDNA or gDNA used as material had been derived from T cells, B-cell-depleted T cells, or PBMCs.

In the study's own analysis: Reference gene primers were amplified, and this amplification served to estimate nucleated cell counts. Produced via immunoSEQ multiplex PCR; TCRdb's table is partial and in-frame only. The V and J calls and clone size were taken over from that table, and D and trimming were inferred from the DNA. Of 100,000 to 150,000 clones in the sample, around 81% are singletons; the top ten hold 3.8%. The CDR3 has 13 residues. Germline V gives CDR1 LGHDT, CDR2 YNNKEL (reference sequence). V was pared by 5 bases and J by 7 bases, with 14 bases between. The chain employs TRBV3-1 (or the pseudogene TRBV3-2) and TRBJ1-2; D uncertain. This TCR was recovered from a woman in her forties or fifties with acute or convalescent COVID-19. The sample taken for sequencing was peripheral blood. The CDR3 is CASSVTQVRGYTF. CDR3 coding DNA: TGTGCCAGCAGCGTCACTCAGGTGCGTGGCTACACCTTC.